This T cell receptor (beta chain) was recovered during a study of T cells in localized non-small cell lung cancer. The germline V gene encodes CDR1 SGHTA and CDR2 FQGNSA. The J segment lost 5 bases and the V segment lost 3 bases, leaving 15 bases of the junction unmatched. The CDR3 has 17 amino acids. Some clones are missing from TCRdb's copy, which holds only in-frame ones; the method was immunoSEQ multiplex PCR. This sample carries over 45,000 clones, roughly 90% of them seen once, and the ten largest clones take under 25%. The sequence was collected from a man aged 35 to 69 with stage I squamous cell lung carcinoma. Sequenced here: peripheral blood, sampled before any cancer treatment. The chain recombines TRBV7-2 with TRBJ2-7, with 8 positions matching TRBD1. The CDR3 here is CASSLEAPGTGDDEQYF. Here the CDR3 DNA reads TGTGCCAGCAGCTTGGAGGCCCCCGGGACAGGTGATGACGAGCAGTACTTC.